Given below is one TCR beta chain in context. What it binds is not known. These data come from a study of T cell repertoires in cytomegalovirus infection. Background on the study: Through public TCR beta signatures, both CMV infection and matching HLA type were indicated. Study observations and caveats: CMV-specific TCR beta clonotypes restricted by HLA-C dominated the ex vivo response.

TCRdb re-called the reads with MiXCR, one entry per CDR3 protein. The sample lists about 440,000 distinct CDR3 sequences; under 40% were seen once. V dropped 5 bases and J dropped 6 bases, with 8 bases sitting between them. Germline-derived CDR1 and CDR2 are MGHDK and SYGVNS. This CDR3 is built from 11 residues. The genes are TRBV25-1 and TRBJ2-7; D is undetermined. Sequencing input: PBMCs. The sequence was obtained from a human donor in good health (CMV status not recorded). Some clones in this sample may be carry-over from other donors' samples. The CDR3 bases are TGTGCCAGCAGTCGTCTTTCCGAGCAGTACTTC. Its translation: CASSRLSEQYF.